The rows below give T cell receptor beta chains drawn from one sample of a study of T cells in Graves' hyperthyroidism and ophthalmopathy. TCRdb processed the multiplex PCR reads anew with MiXCR; each CDR3 protein has one entry. This sample has about half a million distinct CDR3 sequences, with around 21% found just once. Sequencing used blood. These TCRs come from a young man with Graves' hyperthyroidism. CDR3s include the opening cysteine and the closing phenylalanine or tryptophan. Each record gives: CDR3 protein, CDR3 DNA, J gene, clone size, V gene, D gene. D genes are given only for firm matches. The listing skips clone size in some rows; elsewhere it reads once, few, many or a size class.

CDR3aa: CAWSYGGVLNQPQHF
CDR3nt: TGTGCCTGGAGTTACGGCGGGGTCCTTAATCAGCCCCAGCATTTT
j_gene: TRBJ1-5
abundance: .
v_gene: TRBV30
d_gene: .

CDR3aa: CASSRQVGGNTIYF
CDR3nt: TGTGCCAGCAGTCGACAGGTCGGGGGAAACACCATATATTTT
j_gene: TRBJ1-3
abundance: few
v_gene: TRBV2
d_gene: .

CDR3aa: CASSGQLNTEAFF
CDR3nt: TGTGCCAGCAGTGGACAGCTGAACACTGAAGCTTTCTTT
j_gene: TRBJ1-1
abundance: many
v_gene: TRBV2
d_gene: .

CDR3aa: CASSLAPGSSYEQYF
CDR3nt: TGTGCCAGCAGTTTAGCCCCCGGGAGCTCCTACGAGCAGTACTTC
j_gene: TRBJ2-7
abundance: many
v_gene: TRBV12-3/TRBV12-4
d_gene: .

CDR3aa: CASSMGIRAEAFF
CDR3nt: TGTGCCAGTAGTATGGGTATTCGTGCTGAAGCTTTCTTT
j_gene: TRBJ1-1
abundance: many
v_gene: TRBV19
d_gene: .

CDR3aa: CASSIYGRNTEAFF
CDR3nt: TGTGCCAGTAGTATTTATGGGAGGAACACTGAAGCTTTCTTT
j_gene: TRBJ1-1
abundance: many
v_gene: TRBV19
d_gene: .

CDR3aa: CASSSIQGKGQPQHF
CDR3nt: TGTGCCAGCAGTTCAATACAGGGAAAAGGTCAGCCCCAGCATTTT
j_gene: TRBJ1-5
abundance: many
v_gene: TRBV6-5
d_gene: .

CDR3aa: CASSLGPNTEVFF
CDR3nt: TGTGCCAGCAGTTTGGGCCCGAACACTGAAGTTTTCTTT
j_gene: TRBJ1-1
abundance: .
v_gene: TRBV12-3/TRBV12-4
d_gene: .

CDR3aa: CASSPYGSAYEQYF
CDR3nt: TGTGCCAGCAGCCCCTACGGGTCCGCCTACGAGCAGTACTTC
j_gene: TRBJ2-7
abundance: .
v_gene: TRBV7-9
d_gene: .

CDR3aa: CACSPGQLKGSGELFF
CDR3nt: TGCGCCTGCAGCCCGGGACAGCTGAAGGGATCCGGGGAGCTGTTTTTT
j_gene: TRBJ2-2
abundance: .
v_gene: TRBV5-1
d_gene: TRBD1

CDR3aa: CASRRTRRSGANVLTF
CDR3nt: TGTGCCAGCAGACGGACTCGCCGATCTGGGGCCAACGTCCTGACTTTC
j_gene: TRBJ2-6
abundance: many
v_gene: TRBV2
d_gene: .

CDR3aa: CSARGGTHTEAFF
CDR3nt: TGCAGTGCTAGAGGAGGGACGCACACTGAAGCTTTCTTT
j_gene: TRBJ1-1
abundance: many
v_gene: TRBV20-1
d_gene: .

CDR3aa: CSASRTKRWHGYTF
CDR3nt: TGCAGTGCTAGCAGGACCAAGCGGTGGCATGGCTACACCTTC
j_gene: TRBJ1-2
abundance: many
v_gene: TRBV20-1
d_gene: .

CDR3aa: CSVSTTRALSYEQYF
CDR3nt: TGCAGCGTTTCTACTACCCGGGCCCTCTCCTACGAGCAGTACTTC
j_gene: TRBJ2-7
abundance: .
v_gene: TRBV29-1
d_gene: .

CDR3aa: CASNRGGGTDTQYF
CDR3nt: TGTGCCAGCAATCGGGGAGGGGGCACAGATACGCAGTATTTT
j_gene: TRBJ2-3
abundance: .
v_gene: TRBV6-1
d_gene: TRBD2

CDR3aa: CASSPSGSSSYEQYF
CDR3nt: TGTGCCAGCAGCCCTAGCGGATCTTCCTCCTACGAGCAGTACTTC
j_gene: TRBJ2-7
abundance: many
v_gene: TRBV4-2
d_gene: TRBD2

CDR3aa: CASTAAGVNTEAFF
CDR3nt: TGTGCCAGCACCGCGGCAGGGGTGAACACTGAAGCTTTCTTT
j_gene: TRBJ1-1
abundance: many
v_gene: TRBV12-3/TRBV12-4
d_gene: .

CDR3aa: CASSLGVHQPQHF
CDR3nt: TGTGCCAGCAGTTTAGGAGTCCATCAGCCCCAGCATTTT
j_gene: TRBJ1-5
abundance: many
v_gene: TRBV12-3/TRBV12-4
d_gene: .

CDR3aa: CASSLTSGTGWGNNTEAFF
CDR3nt: TGTGCCAGCAGCTTAACCTCCGGGACAGGGTGGGGCAACAACACTGAAGCTTTCTTT
j_gene: TRBJ1-1
abundance: .
v_gene: TRBV7-3
d_gene: TRBD1

CDR3aa: CASSMAGRPQHF
CDR3nt: TGTGCCAGTAGTATGGCGGGGAGGCCCCAGCATTTT
j_gene: TRBJ1-5
abundance: .
v_gene: TRBV19
d_gene: .

CDR3aa: CASSFGGNAFF
CDR3nt: TGTGCCAGCAGTTTTGGGGGAAATGCTTTCTTT
j_gene: TRBJ1-1
abundance: .
v_gene: TRBV27
d_gene: .

CDR3aa: CASSQPTARVTEAFF
CDR3nt: TGCGCCAGCAGCCAACCGACAGCCAGAGTGACTGAAGCTTTCTTT
j_gene: TRBJ1-1
abundance: few
v_gene: TRBV4-1
d_gene: .

CDR3aa: CATGIGHYEQYF
CDR3nt: TGTGCCACAGGGATAGGACATTACGAGCAGTACTTC
j_gene: TRBJ2-7
abundance: many
v_gene: TRBV28
d_gene: .